A single sample is the source of the 16 T cell receptor beta chains below, sequenced in a study of blood T cell repertoires in COVID-19. Some clones are missing from TCRdb's copy, which holds only in-frame ones; the method was immunoSEQ multiplex PCR. The table has more than 65,000 clones, 84% seen once. The specimen was peripheral blood. Every receptor here comes from a human donor in a cohort sampled during active COVID-19.

The chain is built from TRBV11-2 and TRBJ1-2, with TRBD1 as a possible D gene (5 bases). V was pared by 0 bases and J by 7 bases, with 12 bases between. CDR1 is SGHAT and CDR2 is FQNNGV in the germline V gene. The CDR3 consists of 14 residues. The CDR3 nucleotides read TGTGCCAGCAGCTTAGATGGGGCCGCCGTTGGCTACACCTTC. Its translation is CASSLDGAAVGYTF.

The V call is TRBV20-1, the J call TRBJ2-1; maybe TRBD1 (6 bases). V shed 5 bases and J shed 7 bases, with 9 bases lying between them. CDR3 size: 11 residues. Germline CDR1 reads DFQATT; CDR2 reads SNEGSKA (reference sequence). CDR3: CSAYRDNEQFF. DNA for the CDR3: TGCAGTGCTTACAGGGATAATGAGCAGTTCTTC.

The chain carries TRBV18 and TRBJ1-4; D is uncertain. Per germline, CDR1 KGHSH and CDR2 LQKENI. Trimming took off 0 bases at V and 4 bases at J, with 9 bases between the two ends. CDR3 length equals 15 residues. CDR3 bases: TGTGCCAGCTCACCACCCTCACAGTATAATGAAAAACTGTTTTTT. It is translated as CASSPPSQYNEKLFF. Full variable domain (remainder filled in from reference TRBV18 and TRBJ1-4): NAGVMQNPRHLVRRRGQEARLRCSPMKGHSHVYWYRQLPEEGLKFMVYLQKENIIDESGMPKERFSAEFPKEGPSILRIQQVVRGDSAAYFCASSPPSQYNEKLFFGSGTQLSVL.

This chain uses TRBV5-4 with TRBJ1-2; 7 bases map to TRBD1. V trimming: 3 bases; J trimming: 5 bases; junction bases outside the gene matches: 7. The CDR3 covers 14 residues. The V gene's germline CDR1 is SGHNT and CDR2 YYREEE (reference sequence). CDR3 nucleotides: TGTGCCAGCAGCTCCGGGACAGACTTTTATGGCTACACCTTC. Amino acid sequence: CASSSGTDFYGYTF. Using reference TRBV5-4 and TRBJ1-2 for the parts outside the CDR3, the full variable domain is ETGVTQSPTHLIKTRGQQVTLRCSSQSGHNTVSWYQQALGQGPQFIFQYYREEENGRGNFPPRFSGLQFPNYSSELNVNALELDDSALYLCASSSGTDFYGYTFGSGTRLTVV.

The rearrangement links TRBV29-1 to TRBJ2-7, with 11 bases fitting TRBD1. The length of the CDR3 is 15 residues. Germline assignment: CDR1 SQVTM and CDR2 ANQGSEA. Trimming cost V 6 bases and J 6 bases; bases outside gene matches: 13. The CDR3 DNA reads as TGCAGCGTCGTTGATTCGGGACAGGGGGTTCTCGAGCAGTACTTC. Residues: CSVVDSGQGVLEQYF.

The V gene is TRBV7-3, the J gene TRBJ2-1; TRBD2 aligns across 10 bases. V lost 5 bases to trimming and J lost 3 bases; unmatched junction nucleotides: 16. Per the germline V gene, CDR1 is SGHTA and CDR2 is FQGTGA. This CDR3 contains 19 residues. The CDR3 here is CASSRLAGAYGADYNEQFF. CDR3 DNA sequence: TGTGCCAGCAGCCGGCTAGCGGGAGCCTACGGGGCGGACTACAATGAGCAGTTCTTC.

The gene calls are TRBV5-5 and TRBJ1-5; maybe TRBD1 (5 bases). Trimming cost V 4 bases and J 9 bases, with 20 bases left between them. Germline CDR1 reads SGHKS; CDR2 reads YYEKEE (reference sequence). This CDR3 has 15 amino acids. The CDR3: CASSLSQGMWGPQHF. The CDR3 nucleotides are TGTGCCAGCAGCCTTAGTCAGGGTATGTGGGGGCCCCAGCATTTT.

The rearrangement joins TRBV24-1 to TRBJ1-5, with a tentative D call TRBD1 (5 bases). Germline loops: CDR1 KGHDR, CDR2 SFDVKD. V was clipped by 5 bases and J by 8 bases, with 9 bases between them. This CDR3 region has 12 residues. The CDR3 is CATSARDEPQHF. The DNA of the CDR3 is TGTGCCACCAGTGCCAGGGATGAGCCCCAGCATTTT.

Written as DNA, the CDR3 is TGTGCCATCAGTGTATCAAGGACAGGCCAGAACTACGAGCAGTACTTC. Protein: CAISVSRTGQNYEQYF. This chain connects TRBV10-3 to TRBJ2-7; 7 nucleotides line up with TRBD1. Germline assignment: CDR1 ENHRY and CDR2 SYGVKD. The CDR3 spans 16 residues. Trimming at V came to 4 bases and at J to 3 bases, leaving 12 bases not matched to a gene.

This clone was seen a few times. The rearrangement links TRBV27 to TRBJ1-5; 12 bases are a match to TRBD1. The germline V gene encodes CDR1 MNHEY and CDR2 SMNVEV (reference sequence). The CDR3 covers 19 residues. Trimming at V came to 5 bases and at J to 2 bases, leaving 13 bases not matched to a gene. CDR3 nucleotides: TGTGCCAGCAGTCCCGACGGGACAGGGGGCGCGATTGGCAATCAGCCCCAGCATTTT. Its protein is CASSPDGTGGAIGNQPQHF.

The CDR3 loop reads CASSLWGGETQYF. In DNA, the CDR3 is TGTGCCAGCAGCTTGTGGGGGGGTGAGACCCAGTACTTC. V usage is TRBV5-6 and J usage is TRBJ2-5, with TRBD2 matching over 7 bases. The CDR3 extends over 13 amino acids. V dropped 1 base and J dropped 5; count of bases not matched to a gene: 2. From germline, CDR1 is SGHDT and CDR2 YYEEEE.

The chain joins TRBV6-5 to TRBJ1-4; no clear D gene. This CDR3 comprises 12 residues. The germline CDR1 and CDR2 sequences are MNHEY and SVGAGI. Deletions cut 4 bases from V and 4 bases from J, with 4 bases between. This CDR3 reads CASSSVNEKLFF. The CDR3 DNA follows: TGTGCCAGCAGTTCAGTTAATGAAAAACTGTTTTTT.

This rearrangement joins TRBV2 to TRBJ1-6; no definite D call. Germline loops: CDR1 SNHLY, CDR2 FYNNEI. V was clipped by 7 bases and J by 7 bases, with 14 bases between them. This CDR3 comprises 14 residues. The CDR3 loop reads CASMPDTINSPLHF. The CDR3 DNA follows: TGTGCCAGCATGCCCGACACCATAAATTCACCCCTCCACTTT.

The sample holds a few counts of this clone. The V gene is TRBV6-5, the J gene TRBJ2-4; 8 bases align to TRBD1. The CDR3 is made up of 14 amino acids. V lost 4 bases, J lost 7 bases, and 6 bases stayed unmatched. Germline CDR1 and CDR2: MNHEY and SVGAGI. The CDR3 region is CASSSRTGRNIQYF. CDR3 DNA: TGTGCCAGCAGTTCTAGGACAGGGAGGAACATTCAGTACTTC.

The rearrangement uses TRBV6-5 and TRBJ2-2, with D possibly matching TRBD2 (5 bases). Germline V gene data show CDR1 as MNHEY and CDR2 as SVGAGI. The CDR3 length is 12 residues. Between the trimmed V and J ends, which lost 4 bases and 7 bases, there was a span of 7 bases. Here the CDR3 reads CASSSRVGELFF. The CDR3 DNA reads as TGTGCCAGCAGTTCGCGGGTCGGGGAGCTGTTTTTT.

The chain joins TRBV9 to TRBJ2-1; 10 bases match TRBD2. Germline V CDR1 and CDR2: SGDLS, YYNGEE. The ends lost 4 bases at V and 10 bases at J; junction bases unmatched: 11. The CDR3 has 15 residues. CDR3 DNA: TGTGCCAGCAGCACCCGGACTAGCGGTCTAACGGAGCAGTTCTTC. This encodes CASSTRTSGLTEQFF.